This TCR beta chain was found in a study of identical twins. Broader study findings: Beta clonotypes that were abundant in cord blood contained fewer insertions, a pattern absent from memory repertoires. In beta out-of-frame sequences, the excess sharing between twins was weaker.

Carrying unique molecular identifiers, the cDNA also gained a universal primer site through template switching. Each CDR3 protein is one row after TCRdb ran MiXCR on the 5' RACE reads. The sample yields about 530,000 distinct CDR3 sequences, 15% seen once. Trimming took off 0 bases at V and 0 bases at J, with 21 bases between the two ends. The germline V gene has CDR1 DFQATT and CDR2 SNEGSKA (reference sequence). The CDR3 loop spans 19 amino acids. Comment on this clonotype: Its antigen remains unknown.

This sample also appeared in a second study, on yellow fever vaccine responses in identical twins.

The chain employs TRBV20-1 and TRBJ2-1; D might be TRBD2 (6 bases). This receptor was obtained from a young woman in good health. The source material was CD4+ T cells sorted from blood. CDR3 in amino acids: CSARDPGLGGPSSYNEQFF. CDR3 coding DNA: TGCAGTGCTAGAGACCCGGGACTTGGGGGTCCGAGCTCCTACAATGAGCAGTTCTTC.